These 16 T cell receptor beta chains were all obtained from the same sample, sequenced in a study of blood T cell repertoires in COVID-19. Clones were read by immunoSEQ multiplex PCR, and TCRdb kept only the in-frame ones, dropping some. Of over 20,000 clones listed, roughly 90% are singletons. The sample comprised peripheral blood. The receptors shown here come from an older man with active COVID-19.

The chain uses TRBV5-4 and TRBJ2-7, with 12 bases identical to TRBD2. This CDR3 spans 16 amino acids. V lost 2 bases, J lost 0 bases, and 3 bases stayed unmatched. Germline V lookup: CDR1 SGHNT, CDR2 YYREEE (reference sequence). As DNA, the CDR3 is TGTGCCAGCAGCTTAGGACTAGCGGGGAGCTCCTACGAGCAGTACTTC. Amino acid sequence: CASSLGLAGSSYEQYF.

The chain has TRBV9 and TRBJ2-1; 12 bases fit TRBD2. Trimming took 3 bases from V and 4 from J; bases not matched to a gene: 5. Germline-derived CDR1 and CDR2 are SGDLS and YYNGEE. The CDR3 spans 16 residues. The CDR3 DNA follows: TGTGCCAGCAGCGGCATACTAGCGGGGGGATACAATGAGCAGTTCTTC. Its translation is CASSGILAGGYNEQFF.

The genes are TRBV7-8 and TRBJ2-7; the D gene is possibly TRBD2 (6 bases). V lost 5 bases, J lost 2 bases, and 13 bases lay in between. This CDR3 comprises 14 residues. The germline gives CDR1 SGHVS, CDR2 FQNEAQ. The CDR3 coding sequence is TGTGCCAGCAGCGCCCAAGGCGGGACCTACGAGCAGTACTTC. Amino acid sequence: CASSAQGGTYEQYF.

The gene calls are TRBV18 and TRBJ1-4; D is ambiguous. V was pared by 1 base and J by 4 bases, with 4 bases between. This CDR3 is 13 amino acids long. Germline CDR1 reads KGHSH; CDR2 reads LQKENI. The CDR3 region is CASSPRSNEKLFF. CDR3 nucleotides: TGTGCCAGCTCACCACGCAGTAATGAAAAACTGTTTTTT.

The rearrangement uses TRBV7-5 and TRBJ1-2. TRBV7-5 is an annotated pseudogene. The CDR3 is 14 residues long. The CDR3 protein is CARSPYVGGGGYTF. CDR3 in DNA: TGTGCCAGAAGCCCCTACGTGGGAGGAGGTGGCTACACCTTC.

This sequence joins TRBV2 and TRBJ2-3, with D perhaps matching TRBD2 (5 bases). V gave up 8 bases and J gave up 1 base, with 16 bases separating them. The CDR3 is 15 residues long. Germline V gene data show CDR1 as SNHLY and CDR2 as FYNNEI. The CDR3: CASARLLPRTDTQYF. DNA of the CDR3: TGTGCCAGCGCCCGACTACTACCTCGCACAGATACGCAGTATTTT.

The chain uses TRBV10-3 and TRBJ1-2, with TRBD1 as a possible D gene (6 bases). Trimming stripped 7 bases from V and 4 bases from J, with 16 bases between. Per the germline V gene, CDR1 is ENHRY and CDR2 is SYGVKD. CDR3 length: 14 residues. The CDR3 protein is CAINPDRTVYGYTF. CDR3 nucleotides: TGTGCCATCAACCCCGACAGGACCGTCTATGGCTACACCTTC.

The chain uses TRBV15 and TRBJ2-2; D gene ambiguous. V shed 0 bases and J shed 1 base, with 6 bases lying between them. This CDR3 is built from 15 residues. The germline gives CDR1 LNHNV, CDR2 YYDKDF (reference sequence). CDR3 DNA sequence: TGTGCCACCAGCAGAGATCTAGGGAACACCGGGGAGCTGTTTTTT. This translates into CATSRDLGNTGELFF.

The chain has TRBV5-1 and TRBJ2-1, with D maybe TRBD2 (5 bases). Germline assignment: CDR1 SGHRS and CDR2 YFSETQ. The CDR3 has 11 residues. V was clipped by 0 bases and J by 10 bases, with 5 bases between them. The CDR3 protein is CASSLEREQFF. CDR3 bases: TGCGCCAGCAGCTTGGAGCGGGAGCAGTTCTTC.

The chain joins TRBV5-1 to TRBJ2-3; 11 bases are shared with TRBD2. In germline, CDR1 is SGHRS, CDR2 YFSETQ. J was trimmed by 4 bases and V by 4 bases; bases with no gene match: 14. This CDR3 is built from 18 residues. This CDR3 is CASSPFGVSGGGADTQYF. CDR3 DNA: TGCGCCAGCAGCCCCTTCGGGGTTAGCGGGGGGGGCGCAGATACGCAGTATTTT.

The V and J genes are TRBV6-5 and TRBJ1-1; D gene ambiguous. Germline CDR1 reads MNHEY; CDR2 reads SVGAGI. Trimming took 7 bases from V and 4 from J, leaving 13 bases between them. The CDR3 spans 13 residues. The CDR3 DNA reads TGTGCCAGCACGGAGGTGTCGGGCACTGAAGCTTTCTTT. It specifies CASTEVSGTEAFF.

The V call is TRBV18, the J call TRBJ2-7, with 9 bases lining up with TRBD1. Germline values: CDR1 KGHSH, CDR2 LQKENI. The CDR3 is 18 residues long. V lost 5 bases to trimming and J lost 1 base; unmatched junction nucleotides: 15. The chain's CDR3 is CASSAVGTGTFPSYEQYF. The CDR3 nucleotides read TGTGCCAGCTCAGCAGTTGGGACAGGGACCTTTCCTTCCTACGAGCAGTACTTC.

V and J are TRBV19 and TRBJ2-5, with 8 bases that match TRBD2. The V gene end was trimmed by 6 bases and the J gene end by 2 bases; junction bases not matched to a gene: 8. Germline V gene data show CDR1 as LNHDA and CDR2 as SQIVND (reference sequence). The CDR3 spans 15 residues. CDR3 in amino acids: CASRRTSSTQETQYF. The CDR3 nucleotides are TGTGCCAGTAGGCGGACTAGCTCAACGCAAGAGACCCAGTACTTC. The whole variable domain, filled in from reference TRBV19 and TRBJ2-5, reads DGGITQSPKYLFRKEGQNVTLSCEQNLNHDAMYWYRQDPGQGLRLIYYSQIVNDFQKGDIAEGYSVSREKKESFPLTVTSAQKNPTAFYLCASRRTSSTQETQYFGPGTRLLVL.

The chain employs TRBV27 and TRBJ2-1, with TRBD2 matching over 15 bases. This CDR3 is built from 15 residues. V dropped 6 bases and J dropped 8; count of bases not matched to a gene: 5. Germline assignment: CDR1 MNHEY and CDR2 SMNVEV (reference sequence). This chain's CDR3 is CASRLGLAGGDEQFF. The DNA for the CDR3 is TGTGCCAGCAGATTGGGACTAGCGGGGGGAGATGAGCAGTTCTTC.

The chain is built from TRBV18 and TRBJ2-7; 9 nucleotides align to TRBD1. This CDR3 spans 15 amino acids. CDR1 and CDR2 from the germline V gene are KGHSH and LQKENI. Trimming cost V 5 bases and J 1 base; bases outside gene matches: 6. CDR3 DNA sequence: TGTGCCAGCTCATCAGGGACAGGGCTTTCCTACGAGCAGTACTTC. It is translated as CASSSGTGLSYEQYF.

CDR3 DNA: TGTGCCAGCAGCTTAGGGCTCGGACAGGGTTACGAGCAGTACTTC. Protein sequence: CASSLGLGQGYEQYF. This sequence joins TRBV7-3 and TRBJ2-7, with TRBD1 identical over 8 bases. The CDR3 runs 15 residues. V was clipped by 2 bases and J by 4 bases; unmatched bases: 7. Germline lookup yields CDR1 SGHTA and CDR2 FQGTGA.